This note documents a single T cell receptor (beta chain) sequence. This clone's antigen is unknown. No clone much larger than this one lies a single base away; base qualities are absent. From the cysteine through the phenylalanine, the CDR3 covers 15 amino acids. The DNA shown is the 45-base CDR3, in frame from base 1. The library was built by means of RT-PCR. Sequencing was carried out with an Illumina HiSeq 2500. Clones were called with MiXCR by TCRdb after fastp trimmed the public reads at Q25, and only in-frame beta chains were retained. Each CDR3 protein appears once, grouped with its most common genes and DNA. The sample table shows approximately 530,000 distinct CDR3 sequences, and 6% to 9% are seen once. Approximately 13% of the sample is taken by the ten largest. The data were taken from a study of response to subunit inactivated influenza vaccine (dated by TCRdb to about 2018). Notes on the research overall: To follow how T cells responded to a trivalent subunit inactivated influenza vaccine, the researchers relied on deep quantitative profiling of the T cell receptor repertoire. The research as a whole found: It was suggested by the authors that each seasonal influenza vaccination may recruit only a limited number of new T cells.

The chain is assembled from TRBV21-1 and TRBJ1-1; the table names TRBD1, a call not compared with the DNA. TRBV21-1 is a pseudogene. The clonotype was recovered from a man aged 45 to 75 who received an inactivated influenza vaccine. Donor details come from another sample of the same person, matched by shared clones. Sample: PBMCs from blood, taken 23 months after vaccination. The CDR3 is CASSKRDRVNTEAFF. The nucleotides read TGTGCCAGCAGCAAACGGGACAGGGTGAACACTGAAGCTTTCTTT.